One sample yielded the 26 T cell receptor beta chains listed below, sequenced in a study of cytomegalovirus exposure and HLA in healthy donors. Use of 60 Vbeta and 13 Jbeta primers characterized the PCR. Repertoires were generated with immunoSEQ multiplex PCR, while TCRdb's copy carries only in-frame clones and drops some. The data hold roughly 100,000 clones, with 60% to 85% observed a single time. The sequenced sample consisted of PBMCs. These receptor sequences come from a male donor in good health and CMV-seronegative.

This clone appeared a single time. The chain recombines TRBV25-1 with TRBJ2-5; 7 positions agree with TRBD1. The CDR3 spans 13 residues. Germline CDR1 reads MGHDK; CDR2 reads SYGVNS. V trimming: 6 bases; J trimming: 1 base; junction bases outside the gene matches: 2. In DNA, the CDR3 is TGTGCCAGCAGCAGGGGGATCCAAGAGACCCAGTACTTC. This sequence encodes CASSRGIQETQYF.

This chain joins TRBV27 and TRBJ2-7; 8 bases line up with TRBD1. CDR1 and CDR2 from the germline V gene are MNHEY and SMNVEV (reference sequence). V lost 2 bases to trimming and J lost 5 bases; unmatched junction nucleotides: 5. CDR3 size: 14 residues. CDR3 sequence reads: CASSLVQGDNEQYF. The CDR3 DNA sequence: TGTGCCAGCAGTTTAGTACAGGGGGACAACGAGCAGTACTTC.

This chain connects TRBV5-1 to TRBJ2-5; D is possibly TRBD1 (5 bases). TRBJ2-7 matches the DNA end more closely, so the J call is doubtful. The length of the CDR3 is 10 residues. Germline-derived CDR1 and CDR2 are SGHRS and YFSETQ. The chain's CDR3 is CASNQGEQYF. The CDR3, as DNA: TGCGCCAGCAACCAGGGCGAGCAGTACTTC.

The V gene is TRBV2, the J gene TRBJ2-7, with a possible D match to TRBD2 (6 bases). Germline V CDR1 and CDR2: SNHLY, FYNNEI. This CDR3 is 12 amino acids long. Trimming cost V 8 bases and J 3 bases, with 11 bases left between them. CDR3 in DNA: TGTGCCAGCCGCGTCGGGGGCTACGAGCAGTACTTC. Its translation is CASRVGGYEQYF.

The rearrangement links TRBV27 to TRBJ2-3; the match to TRBD1 covers 10 bases. Germline V CDR1 and CDR2: MNHEY, SMNVEV (reference sequence). The length of the CDR3 is 15 residues. Germline trimming cut 5 bases from V and 3 bases from J; bases unmatched to any gene: 5. The CDR3 DNA reads TGTGCCAGCAGTCTTGGGACAGGGGAGACAGATACGCAGTATTTT. This codes for CASSLGTGETDTQYF.

This clone was observed once. The chain combines TRBV27 with TRBJ2-7; 9 positions agree with TRBD2. Germline V gene data show CDR1 as MNHEY and CDR2 as SMNVEV (reference sequence). Trimming removed 2 bases from V and 2 bases from J; junction bases left unmatched: 4. There are 15 residues in the CDR3. DNA of the CDR3: TGTGCCAGCAGTTTAGATCTAGCGGGACCCTACGAGCAGTACTTC. It translates to CASSLDLAGPYEQYF.

The chain links TRBV10-2 to TRBJ2-5; D gene ambiguous. The J call could be wrong; TRBJ2-7 is a better fit for the DNA end. There are 12 residues in the CDR3. CDR1 is WSHSY, CDR2 SAAADI, per germline. The CDR3 DNA sequence: TGCGCCAGCGAGTGGGCTGGGCACGAGCAGTACTTC. It translates to CASEWAGHEQYF.

The chain has TRBV19 and TRBJ2-4, with TRBD2 as a possible D gene (5 bases). The CDR3 is 13 amino acids. V was trimmed by 3 bases and J by 7 bases, leaving 10 bases between them. Germline V gives CDR1 LNHDA, CDR2 SQIVND (reference sequence). In DNA form, the CDR3 reads TGTGCCAGTAGTATGACCGGGAAGAACATTCAGTACTTC. Its protein is CASSMTGKNIQYF.

V and J are TRBV30 and TRBJ2-2; perhaps TRBD1 as D (5 bases). V lost 2 bases and J lost 5, with 6 bases in between. Germline loops: CDR1 GTSNPN, CDR2 SVGIG (reference sequence). The CDR3 contains 12 residues. For the CDR3, the DNA is TGTGCCTGGAGTCCAGGGACCGGGGAGCTGTTTTTT. This encodes CAWSPGTGELFF.

The rearrangement links TRBV5-1 to TRBJ2-2; D is perhaps TRBD2 (6 bases). This CDR3 spans 17 amino acids. In germline, CDR1 is SGHRS, CDR2 YFSETQ. With 4 bases removed from V and 5 bases from J, the gap between germline ends came to 21 bases. CDR3: CASSPGGTPGRTGELFF. The CDR3 DNA reads as TGCGCCAGCAGCCCCGGCGGGACCCCCGGTCGGACCGGGGAGCTGTTTTTT.

The chain combines TRBV30 with TRBJ2-3; D may be TRBD1 (5 bases). From germline, CDR1 is GTSNPN and CDR2 SVGIG (reference sequence). There are 15 residues in the CDR3. The germline V and J ends were trimmed by 3 bases and 5 bases, with 18 bases remaining between them. CDR3 sequence: CAWSLLVGAGDTQYF. The CDR3 DNA reads as TGTGCCTGGAGCCTCCTAGTAGGGGCAGGAGATACGCAGTATTTT.

About this clone itself: One end of the junction fails to match germline, which may point to a read error. The chain has TRBV7-9 and TRBJ1-4, with TRBD1 as a possible D gene (5 bases). The V gene's germline CDR1 is SEHNR and CDR2 FQNEAQ (reference sequence). The CDR3 consists of 14 residues. The CDR3 sequence: CSSSRAGINEKLFF. The CDR3 DNA sequence: TGTTCCAGCAGCCGTGCAGGGATTAATGAAAAACTGTTTTTT.

The chain has TRBV11-2 and TRBJ2-2; 10 nucleotides align to TRBD1. V trimming: 4 bases; J trimming: 7 bases; junction bases outside the gene matches: 9. The CDR3 covers 16 residues. The germline CDR1 and CDR2 sequences are SGHAT and FQNNGV. CDR3 coding DNA: TGTGCCAGCAGCTCCCTCCGACAGGGGGCTATCGGGGAGCTGTTTTTT. Its translation: CASSSLRQGAIGELFF.

V and J are TRBV19 and TRBJ2-7; 12 bases agree with TRBD1. CDR1 and CDR2 (germline): LNHDA, SQIVND (reference sequence). Germline trimming cut 9 bases from V and 6 bases from J; bases unmatched to any gene: 9. The CDR3 spans 14 residues. CDR3 nucleotides: TGTGCCAGCAGAGGGACAGGGGGCTTCTCCGAGCAGTACTTC. Protein sequence: CASRGTGGFSEQYF. The variable domain in full, completed from reference TRBV19 and TRBJ2-7, reads DGGITQSPKYLFRKEGQNVTLSCEQNLNHDAMYWYRQDPGQGLRLIYYSQIVNDFQKGDIAEGYSVSREKKESFPLTVTSAQKNPTAFYLCASRGTGGFSEQYFGPGTRLTVT.

This clone was detected a few times. This chain links TRBV2 with TRBJ2-7; the match to TRBD2 covers 12 bases. V lost 0 bases and J lost 7; bases outside the gene matches: 7. Germline loops: CDR1 SNHLY, CDR2 FYNNEI. This CDR3 spans 16 amino acids. The CDR3: CASSEAPDGTSGEQYF. The CDR3 nucleotides read TGTGCCAGCAGTGAAGCGCCGGACGGGACTAGCGGGGAGCAGTACTTC.

In its sample, this clone was seen a few times. The chain employs TRBV6-5 and TRBJ1-2; possible D gene TRBD1, 6 bases. V shed 4 bases and J shed 5 bases, with 8 bases lying between them. Germline lookup yields CDR1 MNHEY and CDR2 SVGAGI. CDR3 size: 12 residues. As DNA, the CDR3 is TGTGCCAGCAGTTCTCAGGGGTATGGCTACACCTTC. Translated, it gives CASSSQGYGYTF.

This clone was observed a few times. V gene TRBV19 combines with J gene TRBJ2-7; D assignment may be TRBD1 or TRBD2 (5 bases each). The CDR3 sequence is 14 residues long. V was cut by 4 bases and J by 0 bases, with 10 bases left in between. The germline V gene has CDR1 LNHDA and CDR2 SQIVND (reference sequence). The CDR3 loop is CASSREGSSYEQYF. In nucleotides, the CDR3 is TGTGCCAGTAGTAGAGAGGGGAGCTCCTACGAGCAGTACTTC.

This clone was seen more than once but under ten times. This chain joins TRBV30 and TRBJ1-6; 8 bases map to TRBD1. After removal of 2 bases from V and 9 bases from J, the junction contained 3 bases not matched to a gene. This CDR3 spans 13 amino acids. Germline CDR1 GTSNPN, CDR2 SVGIG (reference sequence). The DNA for the CDR3 is TGTGCCTGGAGTAAAGACAGGGGTTCACCCCTCCACTTT. Its protein is CAWSKDRGSPLHF.

The chain couples TRBV28 to TRBJ1-5; 8 bases line up with TRBD1. Germline trimming cut 3 bases from V and 1 base from J; bases unmatched to any gene: 14. This CDR3 is 19 amino acids long. The V gene's germline CDR1 is MDHEN and CDR2 SYDVKM. CDR3 nucleotide sequence: TGTGCCAGCAGTTTCTACGGGACAGGTCCTGCGGGGAGCAATCAGCCCCAGCATTTT. Encoded protein: CASSFYGTGPAGSNQPQHF.

This clone has ten or more counts. The chain combines TRBV4-3 with TRBJ1-5; tentative D call: TRBD1 (6 bases). CDR1 and CDR2 (germline): LGHNA, YSLEER. The V gene lost 0 bases and the J gene lost 2 bases, with 17 bases spanning the gap. The length of the CDR3 is 18 residues. The CDR3 DNA is TGCGCCAGCAGCCAAGAGGCGGTCGGGGGGGCCGGCAATCAGCCCCAGCATTTT. Translation: CASSQEAVGGAGNQPQHF.

The chain has TRBV7-9 and TRBJ1-2; no clear D. V lost 1 base and J lost 0, with 6 bases in between. The germline V gene has CDR1 SEHNR and CDR2 FQNEAQ (reference sequence). The CDR3 consists of 14 residues. Here the CDR3 reads CASSLVDTNYGYTF. The CDR3 DNA reads TGTGCCAGCAGCTTAGTAGATACTAACTATGGCTACACCTTC.

This chain uses TRBV27 with TRBJ2-2; a possible D gene is TRBD2 (5 bases). The germline CDR1 and CDR2 sequences are MNHEY and SMNVEV (reference sequence). The CDR3 runs to 15 residues. V was cut by 6 bases and J by 0 bases, with 11 bases left in between. DNA of the CDR3: TGTGCCAGCAGAATGTCGGGGACGAACACCGGGGAGCTGTTTTTT. Translation gives CASRMSGTNTGELFF.

In its sample, this clone was seen a few times. The gene calls are TRBV2 and TRBJ2-7; D remains ambiguous. CDR1 and CDR2 from the germline V gene are SNHLY and FYNNEI. Trimming stripped 8 bases from V and 7 bases from J, with 12 bases between. The CDR3 sequence is 11 residues long. The CDR3 coding sequence is TGTGCCAGCCGTTCAGGCCTGGAGCAGTACTTC. This translates into CASRSGLEQYF.

The chain uses TRBV18 and TRBJ2-4, with 7 positions matching TRBD2. The CDR3 consists of 12 residues. The J segment lost 8 bases and the V segment lost 4 bases, leaving 2 bases of the junction unmatched. The germline V gene has CDR1 KGHSH and CDR2 LQKENI. Written as DNA, the CDR3 is TGTGCCAGCTCACTTCGGGGGGACATTCAGTACTTC. Residues: CASSLRGDIQYF.

This chain uses TRBV7-6 with TRBJ1-1, with unresolved D. CDR3 size: 13 residues. V was shortened by 3 bases and J by 2 bases, with 7 bases between the two germline ends. CDR1 is SGHVS, CDR2 FNYEAQ, per germline. This CDR3 reads CASSFETNTEAFF. CDR3 coding DNA: TGTGCCAGCAGCTTCGAGACAAACACTGAAGCTTTCTTT.

This clone was seen a few times. V is TRBV7-3 and J is TRBJ2-1; 9 bases agree with TRBD2. The CDR3 has 15 residues. V was pared by 4 bases and J by 5 bases, with 6 bases of the junction left unmatched. CDR1 is SGHTA and CDR2 is FQGTGA in the germline V gene. The CDR3 DNA follows: TGTGCCAGCAGCTATAGCGGGAGTGTCGACAATGAGCAGTTCTTC. Translated: CASSYSGSVDNEQFF.